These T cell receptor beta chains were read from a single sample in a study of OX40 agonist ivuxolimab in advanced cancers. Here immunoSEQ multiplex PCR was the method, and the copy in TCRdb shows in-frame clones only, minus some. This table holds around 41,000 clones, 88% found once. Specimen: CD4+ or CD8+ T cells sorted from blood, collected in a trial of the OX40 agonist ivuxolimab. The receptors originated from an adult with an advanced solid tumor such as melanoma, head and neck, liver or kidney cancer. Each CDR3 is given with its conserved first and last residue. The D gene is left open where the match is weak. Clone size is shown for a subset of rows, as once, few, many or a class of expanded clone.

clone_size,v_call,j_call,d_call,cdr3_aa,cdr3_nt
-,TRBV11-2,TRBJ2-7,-,CASSLDPASSYEQYF,TGTGCCAGCAGCTTAGATCCCGCTAGCTCCTACGAGCAGTACTTC
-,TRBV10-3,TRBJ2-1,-,CATRELPYNEQFF,TGTGCCACCCGGGAACTCCCCTACAATGAGCAGTTCTTC
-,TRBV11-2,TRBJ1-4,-,CASSPPGGTNEKLFF,TGTGCCAGCAGCCCCCCCGGGGGAACTAATGAAAAACTGTTTTTT
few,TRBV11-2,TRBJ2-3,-,CASSSEVASTDTQYF,TGTGCCAGCAGCTCCGAGGTTGCTAGCACAGATACGCAGTATTTT
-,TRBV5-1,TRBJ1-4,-,CASSLRARENEKLFF,TGCGCCAGCAGCTTGAGAGCGAGGGAGAATGAAAAACTGTTTTTT
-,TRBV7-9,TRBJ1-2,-,CASSSWENYGYTF,TGTGCCAGCAGCTCCTGGGAGAACTATGGCTACACCTTC
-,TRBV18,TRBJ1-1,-,CASSLGQSGLNTEAFF,TGTGCCAGCTCACTAGGACAGTCGGGGTTGAACACTGAAGCTTTCTTT
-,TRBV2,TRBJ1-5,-,CASSEIGRAEQPQHF,TGTGCCAGCAGTGAAATAGGGAGAGCAGAACAGCCCCAGCATTTT
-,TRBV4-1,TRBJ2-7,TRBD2,CASSPGTSSIEQYF,TGCGCCAGCAGTCCCGGGACTAGTTCTATCGAGCAGTACTTC
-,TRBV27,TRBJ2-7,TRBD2,CASSLRERDEQYF,TGTGCCAGCAGTTTGCGGGAGAGGGACGAGCAGTACTTC